A selection of T cell receptor beta chains follows, all from one sample in a study of T-cell memory formation after mild COVID-19. TCRdb re-analysed the 5' RACE reads in MiXCR, keeping a single row per CDR3 protein. The sample contains around 410,000 distinct CDR3 sequences, about a quarter of which appear only once. Sequenced material: PBMCs or a T cell subset sorted from them (not recorded which). The origin of the receptors is an adult woman who had mild COVID-19 (a few samples of this study predate the infection). Cell type and time point are not known. Each CDR3 is given with its conserved first and last residue. The D gene is left open where the match is weak. A clone size is listed for some rows: how often the clone was seen (once, few, many), or a class if it is expanded.

size	V	J	D	CDR3	DNA
-	TRBV20-1	TRBJ1-2	-	CSARAWQGYGYTF	TGCAGTGCTAGAGCGTGGCAGGGCTATGGCTACACCTTC
-	TRBV4-1	TRBJ2-2	-	CASNQDRPGTTGELFF	TGCGCCAGCAACCAAGATAGACCGGGGACGACCGGGGAGCTGTTTTTT
few	TRBV12-3/TRBV12-4	TRBJ2-3	TRBD2	CASSYTGGGIDTQYF	TGTGCCAGCAGTTATACGGGAGGCGGTATAGATACGCAGTATTTT
few	TRBV6-5	TRBJ2-1	TRBD2	CASSYSASGGGNEQFF	TGTGCCAGCAGTTACTCGGCTAGCGGGGGGGGTAATGAGCAGTTCTTC
-	TRBV5-1	TRBJ1-1	-	CASRSGGGRSEAFF	TGCGCCAGCAGGAGCGGCGGGGGCAGGAGTGAAGCTTTCTTT
-	TRBV19	TRBJ1-5	TRBD1	CATTDRGQGNQPQHF	TGTGCCACTACCGACAGGGGTCAGGGCAATCAGCCCCAGCATTTT
-	TRBV20-1	TRBJ2-3	-	CSAREDSLKQYF	TGCAGTGCTAGAGAGGACTCCCTTAAGCAGTATTTT
few	TRBV19	TRBJ2-3	-	CASSRWTSTDTQYF	TGTGCCAGTAGTAGGTGGACAAGCACAGATACGCAGTATTTT
few	TRBV18	TRBJ1-2	-	CASSPPGANYGYTF	TGTGCCAGCTCACCACCAGGGGCTAACTATGGCTACACCTTC
few	TRBV29-1	TRBJ2-7	TRBD1	CSVEDGGQGKVYEQYF	TGCAGCGTTGAAGATGGAGGACAGGGGAAGGTCTACGAGCAGTACTTC
few	TRBV7-3	TRBJ2-3	-	CASSGGHSGAKVTDTQYF	TGTGCCAGCAGCGGGGGCCACAGCGGGGCGAAAGTCACAGATACGCAGTATTTT
few	TRBV5-1	TRBJ2-7	-	CASSLAQGVYEQYF	TGCGCCAGCAGCTTGGCACAGGGTGTCTACGAGCAGTACTTC
-	TRBV12-3/TRBV12-4	TRBJ1-5	-	CASSPLVGVGGNQPQHF	TGTGCCAGCAGTCCTCTCGTAGGGGTTGGTGGCAATCAGCCCCAGCATTTT
-	TRBV20-1	TRBJ2-7	-	CSARARGKNPLGEQYF	TGCAGTGCTAGAGCAAGAGGGAAAAACCCCCTTGGGGAGCAGTACTTC
-	TRBV7-2	TRBJ2-1	-	CASSFDYHNEQFF	TGTGCCAGCAGCTTTGACTACCACAATGAGCAGTTCTTC
few	TRBV11-2	TRBJ1-2	-	CASSFNSNYGYTF	TGTGCCAGCAGCTTTAACAGCAACTATGGCTACACCTTC
-	TRBV9	TRBJ2-1	-	CASSFPLGGGPYNEQFF	TGTGCCAGCAGCTTCCCGTTGGGGGGGGGCCCTTACAATGAGCAGTTCTTC
many	TRBV5-1	TRBJ2-5	-	CASSLDGTPRETQYF	TGCGCCAGCAGCTTGGATGGGACCCCTCGGGAGACCCAGTACTTC
-	TRBV12-3/TRBV12-4	TRBJ1-2	TRBD1	CASSAYRGSYGYTF	TGTGCCAGCAGTGCATACAGGGGCAGCTATGGCTACACCTTC
-	TRBV24-1	TRBJ2-6	-	CATSDFTGSAGSGANVLTF	TGTGCCACCAGTGATTTCACCGGGTCCGCCGGCTCTGGGGCCAACGTCCTGACTTTC
-	TRBV7-2	TRBJ2-1	-	CASSPPGPAQPSYNEQFF	TGTGCCAGCAGCCCCCCTGGCCCAGCGCAACCCTCCTACAATGAGCAGTTCTTC
few	TRBV7-8	TRBJ1-5	-	CASSLQRSNQPQHF	TGTGCCAGCAGCTTACAGAGGAGCAATCAGCCCCAGCATTTT
-	TRBV18	TRBJ1-3	-	CASSPWRDSFSGNTIYF	TGTGCCAGCTCACCATGGCGCGACAGCTTCTCTGGAAACACCATATATTTT
-	TRBV7-9	TRBJ2-3	TRBD1	CASSPTDRPTQYF	TGTGCCAGCAGCCCGACGGACAGGCCCACGCAGTATTTT
few	TRBV7-2	TRBJ2-1	TRBD2	CASSAELAGVYYNEQFF	TGTGCCAGCAGCGCCGAACTAGCGGGGGTCTACTACAATGAGCAGTTCTTC
-	TRBV6-6	TRBJ1-4	-	CASVYATNEKLFF	TGTGCCAGCGTATATGCAACTAATGAAAAACTGTTTTTT
-	TRBV7-9	TRBJ2-7	-	CASSWASSYEQYF	TGTGCCAGCAGCTGGGCCTCATCCTACGAGCAGTACTTC
-	TRBV30	TRBJ2-7	-	CAWSVLWTEQYF	TGTGCCTGGAGTGTACTCTGGACAGAGCAGTACTTC
-	TRBV6-2/TRBV6-3	TRBJ2-7	-	CASSYSQGEVDEQYF	TGTGCCAGCAGTTACTCGCAGGGGGAGGTGGACGAGCAGTACTTC
few	TRBV10-3	TRBJ2-5	-	CAISESAQETQYF	TGTGCCATCAGTGAGTCGGCCCAAGAGACCCAGTACTTC
-	TRBV5-6	TRBJ1-2	-	CASSLGRLNGYTF	TGTGCCAGCAGTCTGGGCCGTCTCAATGGCTACACCTTC
many	TRBV29-1	TRBJ2-3	-	CSACGASTDTQYF	TGCAGCGCCTGCGGGGCTAGCACAGATACGCAGTATTTT
-	TRBV7-9	TRBJ2-7	TRBD1	CASSTGLDRPSYEQYF	TGTGCCAGCAGCACCGGATTGGACAGGCCTTCCTACGAGCAGTACTTC
few	TRBV20-1	TRBJ2-3	TRBD2	CSARERGGSDTQYF	TGCAGTGCTAGAGAACGGGGGGGCTCAGATACGCAGTATTTT
few	TRBV29-1	TRBJ2-5	TRBD2	CSAARRERETQYF	TGCAGCGCCGCCCGGCGGGAGAGGGAGACCCAGTACTTC
many	TRBV27	TRBJ2-7	TRBD2	CASRAGSTSYEQYF	TGTGCCAGCCGAGCGGGGAGCACCTCCTACGAGCAGTACTTC
few	TRBV24-1	TRBJ1-1	TRBD1	CATSTGGVRGVEAFF	TGTGCCACCAGTACAGGGGGTGTCCGTGGAGTTGAAGCTTTCTTT
-	TRBV7-8	TRBJ2-5	-	CASSGRFQYF	TGTGCCAGCAGCGGCCGGTTCCAGTACTTC
-	TRBV6-5	TRBJ2-1	TRBD2	CASSYDRGGPNEQFF	TGTGCCAGCAGTTACGACCGGGGGGGCCCCAATGAGCAGTTCTTC
-	TRBV3-1	TRBJ2-7	TRBD2	CASSQGTSGVHEQYF	TGTGCCAGCAGCCAGGGGACTAGCGGGGTGCACGAGCAGTACTTC
few	TRBV11-3	TRBJ2-1	TRBD2	CASSSLAGGYNEQFF	TGTGCCAGCAGCTCACTAGCGGGAGGGTACAATGAGCAGTTCTTC
-	TRBV6-4	TRBJ2-7	-	CASSVTGDAYEQYF	TGTGCCAGCAGTGTGACGGGCGATGCCTACGAGCAGTACTTC
few	TRBV24-1	TRBJ2-7	-	CATSDPGAHSYEQYF	TGTGCCACCAGTGATCCAGGGGCGCACTCCTACGAGCAGTACTTC
few	TRBV6-2/TRBV6-3	TRBJ2-3	TRBD2	CASSSPGLAGIWYF	TGTGCCAGCAGTAGTCCGGGACTAGCGGGCATATGGTATTTT
-	TRBV5-1	TRBJ2-2	-	CASRLGPTTGELFF	TGCGCCAGCAGACTAGGGCCGACCACCGGGGAGCTGTTTTTT
-	TRBV30	TRBJ1-6	TRBD1	CAGDRAGSPLHF	TGTGCCGGGGACAGGGCAGGCTCACCCCTCCACTTT
-	TRBV19	TRBJ1-1	-	CASSPRDSEAFF	TGTGCCAGTAGTCCCCGGGATTCTGAAGCTTTCTTT
-	TRBV3-1	TRBJ2-3	-	CASSQANRGADTQYF	TGTGCCAGCAGCCAAGCCAATCGGGGCGCAGATACGCAGTATTTT
-	TRBV29-1	TRBJ2-4	TRBD1	CSVDRGRAKNIQYF	TGCAGCGTTGATAGGGGGCGCGCCAAAAACATTCAGTACTTC
-	TRBV6-5	TRBJ2-1	TRBD2	CASSPSGSPYNEQFF	TGTGCCAGCAGTCCTAGCGGGAGCCCCTACAATGAGCAGTTCTTC
few	TRBV5-1	TRBJ2-5	TRBD2	CASSSGLAGGGFSSQYF	TGCGCCAGCAGCTCAGGACTAGCGGGGGGCGGATTCTCCAGCCAGTACTTC
-	TRBV7-8	TRBJ1-1	-	CASSFRRNGPGAFF	TGTGCCAGCAGCTTTCGGCGTAACGGGCCCGGGGCTTTCTTT
-	TRBV20-1	TRBJ2-1	TRBD2	CSARDSGLLTGGYNEQFF	TGCAGTGCTAGAGATTCTGGGCTCTTGACGGGGGGATACAATGAGCAGTTCTTC
-	TRBV20-1	TRBJ2-5	TRBD1	CSAPGTGVETQYF	TGCAGTGCTCCCGGGACAGGGGTAGAGACCCAGTACTTC
few	TRBV9	TRBJ1-1	TRBD1	CASSSPQGATEAFF	TGTGCCAGCAGCTCACCTCAGGGGGCGACTGAAGCTTTCTTT
-	TRBV5-1	TRBJ2-1	-	CASSPDVNNEQFF	TGCGCCAGCAGCCCTGACGTTAACAATGAGCAGTTCTTC
few	TRBV5-4	TRBJ1-4	TRBD1	CASSRYRGEGEKLFF	TGTGCCAGCAGCCGTTACAGGGGCGAGGGGGAAAAACTGTTTTTT
few	TRBV3-1	TRBJ1-1	-	CASSQGRTEAFF	TGTGCCAGCAGCCAAGGTAGGACTGAAGCTTTCTTT
few	TRBV18	TRBJ2-5	-	CASSPPTRETQYF	TGTGCCAGCTCACCTCCCACACGAGAGACCCAGTACTTC
few	TRBV10-3	TRBJ2-3	TRBD2	CAISERTGLAGGATQYF	TGTGCCATCAGTGAGAGAACCGGACTAGCGGGAGGTGCGACGCAGTATTTT